This TCR beta chain was documented in a study of T cells expressing NK-cell markers. Overall study: Repertoires of TCR beta were obtained from T cells sorted as CD3+CD56+NKG2C+, CD3+CD56+NKG2C- and CD3+CD56-NKG2C+.

The germline V gene encodes CDR1 MNHEY and CDR2 SVGEGT. The CDR3 is 12 residues long. TCRdb reworked the 5' RACE reads into one entry per CDR3 protein, no DNA. The listing records roughly 180,000 distinct CDR3 sequences. The sample was blood T cells: a sorted CD56 or NKG2C T cell subset, CD4+ or CD8+ T cells, or bulk PBMC T cells (not recorded which). The chain is built from TRBV6-2 or TRBV6-3 and TRBJ2-7. The receptor was isolated from a woman between 18 and 70 years old in good health. The CDR3 region is CASSWDAYEQYF.